This passage covers 8 T cell receptor beta chains from one sample sequenced in a study of blood T cell repertoires in COVID-19. The data were produced by immunoSEQ multiplex PCR, yet TCRdb's version contains in-frame clones alone and is incomplete. The top ten clones hold around 0.88% of a sample with 250,000 to 350,000 clones, roughly 89% of them seen once. Sequencing was performed on peripheral blood. The source is a man younger than 40 with acute or convalescent COVID-19.

The gene calls are TRBV11-2 and TRBJ2-7; 8 bases are a match to TRBD1. With V trimmed by 3 bases and J by 3 bases, 4 bases remained unmatched. CDR1 and CDR2 (germline): SGHAT, FQNNGV. There are 14 residues in the CDR3. The CDR3 DNA is TGTGCCAGCAGCTTGAGACAGGGGATCTACGAGCAGTACTTC. It is translated as CASSLRQGIYEQYF.

Written as DNA, the CDR3 is TGTGCCAGCAGTGAAGTATCGACTAGCGGGAGTAAGACCCAGTACTTC. Translated, it gives CASSEVSTSGSKTQYF. V and J are TRBV6-1 and TRBJ2-5; 12 nucleotides match TRBD2. Trimming removed 1 base from V and 6 bases from J; junction bases left unmatched: 6. The CDR3 contains 16 residues. Germline-derived CDR1 and CDR2 are MNHNS and SASEGT.

V is TRBV5-8 and J is TRBJ1-3; no clear D gene. CDR1 and CDR2 (germline): SGHTS, YDEGEE. V lost 0 bases, J lost 0 bases, and 7 bases lay in between. The CDR3 is made up of 15 amino acids. The CDR3: CASSLDRFSGNTIYF. CDR3 sequence (DNA): TGTGCCAGCAGCTTGGACAGATTCTCTGGAAACACCATATATTTT.

The chain links TRBV1 to TRBJ1-5; the table calls TRBD1, which could not be checked here. TRBV1 is noted as a pseudogene. This CDR3 contains 17 residues. CDR3 DNA sequence: TGCACCAGCAGCCAGGGGACAGAGCTCCATAGCAATCAGCCCCAGCATTTT. This gives the protein CTSSQGTELHSNQPQHF.

This sequence joins TRBV29-1 and TRBJ1-2; TRBD1 might be the D (6 bases). The CDR3 is 16 residues long. Between the trimmed V and J ends, which lost 4 bases and 0 bases, there was a span of 18 bases. Germline V gene sequence: CDR1 SQVTM, CDR2 ANQGSEA. CDR3 amino acids: CSVAGYQGLANYGYTF. The CDR3 region has the DNA TGCAGCGTTGCGGGCTACCAGGGGCTGGCTAACTATGGCTACACCTTC. The variable domain in full, completed from reference TRBV29-1 and TRBJ1-2, reads SAVISQKPSRDICQRGTSLTIQCQVDSQVTMMFWYRQQPGQSLTLIATANQGSEATYESGFVIDKFPISRPNLTFSTLTVSNMSPEDSSIYLCSVAGYQGLANYGYTFGSGTRLTVV.

The gene calls are TRBV5-4 and TRBJ2-7; TRBD1 matches 10 bases. The CDR3 spans 15 residues. Germline loops: CDR1 SGHNT, CDR2 YYREEE (reference sequence). The V segment lost 2 bases and the J segment 3 bases; nucleotides outside the gene matches: 5. The CDR3 region has the DNA TGTGCCAGCAGCTTCGAGGACAGGGGGAGCTACGAGCAGTACTTC. Its translation: CASSFEDRGSYEQYF.

The chain recombines TRBV15 with TRBJ2-1, with D possibly TRBD1 on 5 matching bases. V was cut by 1 base and J by 10 bases, with 8 bases left in between. This CDR3 is 12 amino acids long. Germline CDR1 reads LNHNV; CDR2 reads YYDKDF (reference sequence). CDR3 region: CATSRVQVEQFF. Written as DNA, the CDR3 is TGTGCCACCAGCAGAGTACAGGTAGAGCAGTTCTTC.

V is TRBV2 and J is TRBJ2-6; D remains unclear. From germline, CDR1 is SNHLY and CDR2 FYNNEI. Trimming left V 4 bases short and J 2 bases short, with 3 bases between. The CDR3 runs to 13 residues. In nucleotides, the CDR3 is TGTGCCAGCAGTGCAGCTGGGGCCAACGTCCTGACTTTC. Its protein product is CASSAAGANVLTF.